A selection of T cell receptor beta chains follows, all from one sample in a study of Graves' ophthalmopathy and Graves' hyperthyroidism. TCRdb itself ran the multiplex PCR reads through MiXCR, one entry per CDR3 protein. This table holds about half a million distinct CDR3 sequences, around an eighth found once. Sequenced sample: blood. The receptors here all came from a woman under 40 with Graves' ophthalmopathy. The CDR3 runs from the conserved cysteine through the conserved F or W. The D gene is left open where the match is weak. The size field is filled for only some rows; it gives once, few, many or a size class.

V gene: TRBV12-3/TRBV12-4
D gene: TRBD1
clone size: many
J gene: TRBJ1-5
CDR3 protein: CASSFGTANQPQHF
CDR3 DNA: TGTGCCAGTAGTTTTGGGACAGCTAATCAGCCCCAGCATTTT

V gene: TRBV29-1
D gene: NA
clone size: NA
J gene: TRBJ2-4
CDR3 protein: CSADYNRDGGKNIQYF
CDR3 DNA: TGCAGCGCTGACTATAACAGGGATGGAGGCAAAAACATTCAGTACTTC

V gene: TRBV4-1
D gene: TRBD2
clone size: few
J gene: TRBJ2-5
CDR3 protein: CASSQVAGGRGKTQYF
CDR3 DNA: TGCGCCAGCAGCCAAGTCGCGGGAGGGCGCGGAAAGACCCAGTACTTC

V gene: TRBV28
D gene: TRBD1
clone size: many
J gene: TRBJ1-2
CDR3 protein: CAGRQGANYGYTF
CDR3 DNA: TGTGCCGGAAGACAGGGCGCTAACTATGGCTACACCTTC

V gene: TRBV30
D gene: NA
clone size: many
J gene: TRBJ1-1
CDR3 protein: CAWSGSMNTEAFF
CDR3 DNA: TGTGCCTGGAGTGGGTCTATGAACACTGAAGCTTTCTTT

V gene: TRBV20-1
D gene: TRBD2
clone size: many
J gene: TRBJ2-2
CDR3 protein: CSARRTSDANTGELFF
CDR3 DNA: TGCAGTGCTAGGCGCACTAGCGACGCGAACACCGGGGAGCTGTTTTTT

V gene: TRBV18
D gene: NA
clone size: many
J gene: TRBJ2-4
CDR3 protein: CASSPGPWAKNIQYF
CDR3 DNA: TGTGCCAGCTCACCAGGCCCCTGGGCCAAAAACATTCAGTACTTC

V gene: TRBV6-1
D gene: TRBD2
clone size: NA
J gene: TRBJ2-3
CDR3 protein: CASSEAEGGGNTDTQYF
CDR3 DNA: TGTGCCAGCAGTGAAGCGGAAGGCGGGGGGAACACAGATACGCAGTATTTT

V gene: TRBV3-1
D gene: NA
clone size: many
J gene: TRBJ2-5
CDR3 protein: CASSQAETQYF
CDR3 DNA: TGTGCCAGCAGCCAAGCAGAGACCCAGTACTTC

V gene: TRBV2
D gene: NA
clone size: many
J gene: TRBJ2-7
CDR3 protein: CASSGTEASEQYF
CDR3 DNA: TGTGCCAGCAGCGGGACCGAGGCGAGCGAGCAGTACTTC

V gene: TRBV28
D gene: NA
clone size: many
J gene: TRBJ1-2
CDR3 protein: CASSNYRVNYGYTF
CDR3 DNA: TGTGCCAGCAGTAACTACAGGGTTAACTATGGCTACACCTTC

V gene: TRBV20-1
D gene: TRBD1
clone size: many
J gene: TRBJ1-5
CDR3 protein: CSANQGASNQPQHF
CDR3 DNA: TGCAGTGCTAATCAGGGGGCGAGCAATCAGCCCCAGCATTTT

V gene: TRBV14
D gene: NA
clone size: NA
J gene: TRBJ1-6
CDR3 protein: CASSHGVSYNSPLHF
CDR3 DNA: TGTGCCAGCAGCCACGGGGTTTCCTATAATTCACCCCTCCACTTT

V gene: TRBV28
D gene: NA
clone size: many
J gene: TRBJ1-2
CDR3 protein: CASSPDPRGGYTF
CDR3 DNA: TGTGCCAGCAGTCCAGATCCTAGAGGGGGCTACACCTTC

V gene: TRBV28
D gene: TRBD2
clone size: many
J gene: TRBJ2-5
CDR3 protein: CASSLLIDRLAGPQETQYF
CDR3 DNA: TGTGCCAGCAGTCTCCTTATAGACCGGCTAGCGGGACCGCAAGAGACCCAGTACTTC

V gene: TRBV11-2
D gene: NA
clone size: many
J gene: TRBJ1-5
CDR3 protein: CASSLGPGVNQPQHF
CDR3 DNA: TGTGCCAGCAGCTTAGGACCGGGGGTCAATCAGCCCCAGCATTTT

V gene: TRBV20-1
D gene: NA
clone size: many
J gene: TRBJ1-2
CDR3 protein: CSAKEGTNYGYTF
CDR3 DNA: TGCAGTGCCAAGGAGGGGACTAACTATGGCTACACCTTC

V gene: TRBV10-3
D gene: TRBD2
clone size: NA
J gene: TRBJ2-7
CDR3 protein: CATQGLAGERRSEQYF
CDR3 DNA: TGTGCCACCCAAGGACTAGCGGGGGAACGGCGCTCCGAGCAGTACTTC

V gene: TRBV11-2
D gene: TRBD1
clone size: NA
J gene: TRBJ2-5
CDR3 protein: CASSLGTGVRETQYF
CDR3 DNA: TGTGCCAGCAGCTTAGGGACAGGGGTTCGGGAGACCCAGTACTTC

V gene: TRBV19
D gene: TRBD2
clone size: few
J gene: TRBJ2-7
CDR3 protein: CASSIRLAGNEQYF
CDR3 DNA: TGTGCCAGTAGTATCAGACTAGCGGGAAACGAGCAGTACTTC

V gene: TRBV20-1
D gene: NA
clone size: NA
J gene: TRBJ1-1
CDR3 protein: CSSRVPGQNTEAFF
CDR3 DNA: TGCAGTTCTAGAGTCCCGGGACAAAACACTGAAGCTTTCTTT

V gene: TRBV12-3/TRBV12-4
D gene: TRBD1
clone size: many
J gene: TRBJ1-1
CDR3 protein: CASSLQGEVEAFF
CDR3 DNA: TGTGCCAGCAGTTTACAGGGGGAGGTTGAAGCTTTCTTT

V gene: TRBV6-5
D gene: NA
clone size: many
J gene: TRBJ2-3
CDR3 protein: CAGRGTRITDTQYF
CDR3 DNA: TGTGCCGGCAGGGGGACTAGGATCACAGATACGCAGTATTTT

V gene: TRBV11-1
D gene: NA
clone size: many
J gene: TRBJ2-7
CDR3 protein: CASSDTAYEQYF
CDR3 DNA: TGTGCCAGCAGCGACACGGCCTACGAGCAGTACTTC

V gene: TRBV27
D gene: NA
clone size: many
J gene: TRBJ2-7
CDR3 protein: CASSLLVSSYEQYF
CDR3 DNA: TGTGCCAGCAGTTTGTTGGTCAGCTCCTACGAGCAGTACTTC

V gene: TRBV20-1
D gene: NA
clone size: many
J gene: TRBJ2-5
CDR3 protein: CSVQLGNQETQYF
CDR3 DNA: TGCAGTGTTCAGCTAGGGAACCAAGAGACCCAGTACTTC

V gene: TRBV11-2
D gene: NA
clone size: many
J gene: TRBJ2-5
CDR3 protein: CASRPRGRETQYF
CDR3 DNA: TGTGCCAGCAGACCTAGGGGTAGAGAGACCCAGTACTTC

V gene: TRBV4-2
D gene: NA
clone size: many
J gene: TRBJ1-6
CDR3 protein: CASSHSAGAGLNNSPLHF
CDR3 DNA: TGTGCCAGCAGCCATTCTGCCGGGGCCGGACTTAATAATTCACCCCTCCACTTT

V gene: TRBV6-5
D gene: NA
clone size: NA
J gene: TRBJ2-7
CDR3 protein: CASSYSGELTDEQYF
CDR3 DNA: TGTGCCAGCAGTTACTCTGGGGAACTAACGGACGAGCAGTACTTC

V gene: TRBV11-2
D gene: TRBD1
clone size: many
J gene: TRBJ2-4
CDR3 protein: CASSEPDRFVKNIQYF
CDR3 DNA: TGTGCCAGCAGCGAGCCGGACAGGTTTGTCAAAAACATTCAGTACTTC

V gene: TRBV2
D gene: NA
clone size: many
J gene: TRBJ2-7
CDR3 protein: CASSARNEQYF
CDR3 DNA: TGTGCCAGCAGTGCCCGTAACGAGCAGTACTTC

V gene: TRBV28
D gene: TRBD1
clone size: many
J gene: TRBJ1-1
CDR3 protein: CASSFGGQDTEAFF
CDR3 DNA: TGTGCCAGCAGTTTTGGGGGACAGGACACTGAAGCTTTCTTT

V gene: TRBV15
D gene: NA
clone size: NA
J gene: TRBJ1-5
CDR3 protein: CATSSERGLRNQPQHF
CDR3 DNA: TGTGCCACCAGCTCGGAGAGAGGGCTGCGCAATCAGCCCCAGCATTTT

V gene: TRBV12-3/TRBV12-4
D gene: NA
clone size: many
J gene: TRBJ2-2
CDR3 protein: CASSRRAQGTGELFF
CDR3 DNA: TGTGCCAGCAGCCGCCGGGCCCAGGGCACCGGGGAGCTGTTTTTT

V gene: TRBV6-2/TRBV6-3
D gene: NA
clone size: NA
J gene: TRBJ1-2
CDR3 protein: CASSYSGQVYGYTF
CDR3 DNA: TGTGCCAGCAGTTACTCGGGGCAGGTCTATGGCTACACCTTC